This T cell receptor beta chain was retrieved from a study of response to subunit inactivated influenza vaccine. Study results and caveats: That few new T cells are recruited by each seasonal influenza vaccination was the authors' suggestion.

MiXCR, applied by TCRdb to the RT-PCR reads, yields one record per CDR3 protein. The table lists about 780,000 distinct CDR3 sequences, less than 20% of them singletons. This clonotype has a handful of counts. As yet, its antigen is unknown. This sample comprised PBMCs from blood, obtained 5 to 6 days after vaccination. This TCR derives from a man aged 45-60 years who received an inactivated influenza vaccine.

The CDR3 is CSARGDRLVGTQYF. The CDR3 coding sequence is TGCAGTGCTAGAGGGGACAGGCTGGTCGGGACCCAGTACTTC. The J gene is TRBJ2-5, the V gene TRBV20-1, with TRBD1 identical over 8 bases. J lost 7 bases, V lost 1 base, and 8 bases had no gene match. The CDR3 length is 14 residues. Germline assignment: CDR1 DFQATT and CDR2 SNEGSKA (reference sequence).